This T cell receptor (beta chain) is from a study of cytomegalovirus exposure and HLA in healthy donors (dated by TCRdb to between 2016 and 2019). The study in broad terms: In an earlier analysis of 587 of the donors, about 270 Gb of sequence data and some 100 million unique TCR beta sequences from 150 million to 200 million T cells were reported. To predict cytomegalovirus infection status, the study brought together high-throughput TCR immunosequencing, statistical association of individual TCRs with disease status, and machine learning. To decide whether each TCR beta V gene segment behaved as functional or pseudogenic, an earlier analysis of some 600 of the donors relied on high-throughput TCR beta sequencing. A later analysis re-analyzed previously published TCR beta repertoires from roughly 600 donors and added high-resolution HLA genotyping to study TCR occurrence patterns. Of the roughly 400 genotyped donors, approximately 83% fell in the genetic ancestry cluster associated with self-reported Caucasian donors. The T cell repertoires of several hundred subjects were profiled by immunosequencing and related to cytomegalovirus serostatus. A later genetic analysis took genome-wide SNP genotypes for about 55% of the 666 donors and used that subset as a discovery cohort. The number of typed donors differed by locus: about 629-630 for A, B, C, DRB1 and DQB1; 500 to 550 for DQA1; approximately 600 for DPA1; and about 450 for DPB1. On average, around 240,000 unique TCR beta nucleotide sequences were sequenced per donor among more than 350 genotyped donors of the cohort, with approximately 18% of those sequences being non-productive. Around 300 gigabases of sequencing data and 70 million to 85 million unique TCR sequences were included in an early release covering roughly 600 HLA-typed donors. The study aimed to test whether cataloging public T cell receptors could reveal signatures of past pathogen exposure. The later analysis used no new phenotypic data to find candidate immune exposures, relying instead on TCR beta sequences and their occurrence across donors. Along with the roughly 610-subject first cohort, a separate validation cohort of around 110 different subjects was used. All discovery cohort repertoires had been generated on a single sequencing platform. A handful of DR-DQ haplotypes were handled as single units for association and clustering because linkage in the cohort was strong. HLA typing covered class I and class II loci at four-digit resolution. Donor age, sex, ethnicity and CMV serostatus were compiled together with the repertoire data. On the study overall, not on this receptor specifically: Some IMGT-functional V segments, including TRBV6-2 and TRBV6-3, could not be distinguished by the 87-base-pair reads and were therefore excluded. In both the original and validation cohorts, the classifier was reported to diagnose cytomegalovirus status with high specificity and sensitivity. Because HLA typing was missing for some donors at each locus, association tests included only the typed subset. This cohort had only TCR beta chains sequenced, and the lack of alpha or paired-chain data limited which features could be detected. A later analysis found that TCR association rates varied across HLA loci, with DRB1 alleles showing the most associated TCRs and HLA-C alleles the fewest. A further reported finding was that TCR beta sequences accurately predicted the HLA-A and HLA-B alleles for most subjects in the first cohort. A later analysis found that most CMV-associated TCR beta chains appeared HLA-restricted, with HLA associations seemingly driven largely by CMV exposure. Specific HLA alleles were associated with roughly 17,000 TCR beta sequences at a false discovery rate of 0.05 in a later analysis. In a later analysis, HLA-associated TCR beta chains were found to be more clonally expanded and to have lower generation probabilities than equally common non-associated chains. In a later genetic analysis, fewer N-insertions in productive TCRs were reported among donors in an Asian-associated ancestry cluster than the roughly 700-donor mean. A cluster of highly shared sequence variants was judged likely to represent a technical artifact of the sequencing pipeline. An association between a missense DCLRE1C variant and V-gene and J-gene trimming of TCR beta chains was found in a later genetic analysis and replicated in an independent cohort. Linkage disequilibrium might explain the correlated functional status among segregating V segments, but an unknown experimental factor could not be ruled out. CMV serostatus was the only immune exposure information available for the cohort. The earlier analysis of 587 of the donors excluded approximately 15 rarely observed V segments, including chromosome 9 orphons, because counts were too low. The presence/absence analyses assumed that sequencing depth was roughly uniform across donors, and that assumption may not be true. In vitro tests confirmed that a few of the cytomegalovirus-associated TCR beta chains recognize cytomegalovirus antigens. Assigning TCR associations to individual alleles was difficult when HLA alleles, especially DR and DQ, strongly co-occurred. In the study, 150 to 200 TCR beta chains were listed as associated with cytomegalovirus. According to the authors, the approach could potentially be generalized to other disease states and immunological phenotypes. While some public TCRs were present in many individuals, most TCR sequences turned up only very rarely across donors. Several of the top co-occurrence clusters appeared to be linked to parvovirus B19, influenza, CMV and Epstein-Barr virus, according to a later analysis. In an earlier analysis of around 600 of the donors, most TCR beta V segments were observed in productive rearrangements about 87% or about 30% of the time, broadly matching IMGT annotations.

Note on this clone: Its antigen is currently not known. No base quality values were provided; no much bigger clone lies one nucleotide off.

Library creation used the immunoSEQ multiplex PCR assay. The multiplex PCR relied on a mix of 60 forward primers for TCR Vbeta segments and 13 reverse primers for TCR Jbeta segments. The CDR3 region of rearranged TCR beta genes was amplified from genomic DNA with a multiplex PCR assay. Amplified TCR beta libraries were sequenced as 87-base-pair reads on the Illumina HiSeq System. In the authors' own workflow: A later analysis counted tens of millions of unique TCR beta chains across the 640 or so repertoires, and 9.5 million to 11 million of these chains were shared by at least two donors. To remove PCR and sequencing errors, raw reads were error-corrected and collapsed into unique sequences using a nearest-neighbor algorithm that merged closely related sequences. CDR3 sequences were aligned to IMGT reference sequences to assign V, D and J gene segments. For a sequence to be retained, a match of at least six nucleotides was required to both a V gene segment and a J gene segment. Rearrangements were classified as productive when the CDR3 lacked stop codons and remained in frame with V and J, and all other rearrangements were classified as non-productive. Following IMGT convention, CDR3 was defined as the stretch from the second conserved V-encoded cysteine up to the conserved J-encoded phenylalanine. Sequences without an unambiguous match to a single V gene segment were excluded from the earlier analysis of about 600 of the donors. In an earlier analysis of several hundred of the donors, a V segment was called functional when productive rearrangements were above 56.7%, and segregating when the standard deviation between donors exceeded 5%. A statistical classification framework was built to diagnose cytomegalovirus status from the catalog of TCR beta chain sequences. A later analysis assigned V and J genes by comparing TCR nucleotide sequences with IMGT/GENE-DB human TR gene sequences. The TCRdist pipeline was used in a later analysis to assign CDR3 sequences and most-parsimonious VDJ recombination scenarios. In a later analysis, each TCR beta chain was defined by its CDR3 amino acid sequence together with its V-gene family, and reads lacking a unique V-gene family were excluded. A later analysis removed 592 highly shared, low-generation-probability nucleotide sequences to deal with suspected cross-contamination and a sequencing artifact. A later analysis calculated a clonal expansion index for each public chain from normalized within-repertoire ranks of inferred template counts. Generation probabilities in a later analysis came from a VDJ recombination model fitted to out-of-frame rearrangements, and those results were checked against IGoR. In a later analysis, hypergeometric tests were used to score TCR-TCR, TCR-HLA and TCR-CMV co-occurrence, with a repertoire-size bias correction applied to TCR pairs. A later analysis estimated false discovery rates by permuting HLA or CMV assignments 20 times. In a later analysis, co-occurring TCRs were grouped using DBSCAN, with TCRdist sequence similarity added in when clustering inside HLA-allele-positive subsets. Co-occurrence clustering excluded repertoires with fewer than 30,000 or more than 120,000 public chains, plus five with anomalous nucleotide sharing. This immuneACCESS table, as held by TCRdb, lists in-frame sequences with V and J called but not all clones. Of the missing ones, under half trace to an unresolved V gene in checked studies; the others have no known cause. V, J and clone size were drawn from that table, and D and trimming were deduced from the DNA. This sample holds roughly 130,000 clones; about 73% were observed only once. About 3% of the sample rests with the top ten.

CDR1 and CDR2 are read off the germline V gene as MDHEN and SYDVKM. Reading from cysteine to phenylalanine, the CDR3 counts 15 amino acids. Only the CDR3 DNA is retained, 45 bases long and in frame from the first base. For this chain, trimming is 6 bases at the V end and 2 bases at the J end, and the number of junction bases without a gene match is 10. The cohort was made up of 666 healthy bone marrow donors. At the time of sampling, every cohort member was nominally healthy, though immune exposures that went unrecorded were likely present. CMV serostatus was recorded as positive for about 300 and negative for about 55% of the roughly 700 cohort members, whereas no CMV serostatus was recorded for the donor in question. Every donor gave a peripheral blood sample, and the peripheral blood mononuclear cells from that sample were used for TCR beta sequencing. The Qiagen DNeasy Blood Extraction Kit was used to extract genomic DNA from the blood cell samples.

The specimen was PBMCs. The chain uses TRBV28 and TRBJ2-7, and TRBD1 aligns with 7 junction nucleotides. This receptor was identified in a human donor in good health. The encoded CDR3 is CASRQIRDRAYEQYF. The nucleotide sequence is given as TGTGCCAGCAGGCAGATACGGGACAGAGCCTACGAGCAGTACTTC.